The source of this TCR beta chain is a study of cytomegalovirus exposure and HLA in healthy donors. Study-wide findings and caveats: Trimming of TCR beta V- and J-genes showed a link, identified in a later analysis, to a missense DCLRE1C variant.

The germline gives CDR1 MNHEY, CDR2 SVGAGI. This CDR3 comprises 16 residues. V dropped 0 bases and J dropped 2; count of bases not matched to a gene: 4. About this clone itself: Antigen: not known.

PCR was performed using 60 Vbeta and 13 Jbeta primers. Libraries were prepared by immunoSEQ multiplex PCR; TCRdb keeps only in-frame clonotypes and omits some of them. In the table there are 100,000 or so clones, roughly 72% of which are singletons. Sequenced material: PBMCs. The sequence derives from a man aged 25 to 45 in good health and CMV-seropositive. This chain joins TRBV6-5 and TRBJ2-7; 10 bases are shared with TRBD2. Here the CDR3 DNA reads TGTGCCAGCAGTTACTCGCTAGCGGGAGTGGCCTACGAGCAGTACTTC. This codes for CASSYSLAGVAYEQYF.